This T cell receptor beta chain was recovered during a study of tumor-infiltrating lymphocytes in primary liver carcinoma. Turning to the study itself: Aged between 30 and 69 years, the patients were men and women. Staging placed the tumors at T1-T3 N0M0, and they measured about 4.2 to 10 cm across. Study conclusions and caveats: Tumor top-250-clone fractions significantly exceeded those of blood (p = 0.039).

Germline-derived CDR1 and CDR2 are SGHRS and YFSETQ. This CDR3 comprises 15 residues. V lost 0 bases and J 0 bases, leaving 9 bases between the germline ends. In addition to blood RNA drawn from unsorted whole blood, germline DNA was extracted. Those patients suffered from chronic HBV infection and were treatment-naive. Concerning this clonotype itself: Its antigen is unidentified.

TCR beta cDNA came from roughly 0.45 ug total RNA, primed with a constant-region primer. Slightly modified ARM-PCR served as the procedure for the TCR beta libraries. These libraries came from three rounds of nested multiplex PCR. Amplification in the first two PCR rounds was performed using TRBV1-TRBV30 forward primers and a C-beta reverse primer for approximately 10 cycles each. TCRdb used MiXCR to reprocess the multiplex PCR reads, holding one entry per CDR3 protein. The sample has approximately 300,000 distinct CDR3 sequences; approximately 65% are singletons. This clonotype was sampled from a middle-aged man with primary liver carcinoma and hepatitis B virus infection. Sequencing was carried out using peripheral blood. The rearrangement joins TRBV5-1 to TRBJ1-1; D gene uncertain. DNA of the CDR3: TGCGCCAGCAGCTTGGTCCTCAGCTTGAACACTGAAGCTTTCTTT. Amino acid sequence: CASSLVLSLNTEAFF.